Listed here are 26 T cell receptor beta chains from one sample, sequenced in a study of shared clonotypes between healthy human individuals. The protocol was immunoSEQ multiplex PCR, while the TCRdb copy is restricted to in-frame clones and leaves out a portion. Among over a million clones listed, approximately 72% were seen once. The sample comprised memory CD4+ T cells sorted from blood. Subset noted: CD45RA-negative fraction. Receptor source: a man aged 18 to 30 in good health.

The chain is built from TRBV10-2 and TRBJ2-7, with D tentatively TRBD1 or TRBD2 (7 bases each). The CDR3 is 12 amino acids. The V gene lost 11 bases and the J gene lost 6 bases, with 17 bases spanning the gap. Germline values: CDR1 WSHSY, CDR2 SAAADI. The CDR3 DNA is TGCGCCTCCAGGGAGGGGGCGAGCGAGCAGTACTTC. This codes for CASREGASEQYF.

The chain recombines TRBV4-1 with TRBJ1-4, with D unresolved. The CDR3 sequence is 14 residues long. Trimming took 1 base from V and 4 from J, leaving 7 bases between them. Per germline, CDR1 MGHRA and CDR2 YSYEKL. Written as DNA, the CDR3 is TGCGCCAGCAGCCAAGTGGTGGTTAATGAAAAACTGTTTTTT. It specifies CASSQVVVNEKLFF.

This clone was picked up one time. The V and J genes are TRBV19 and TRBJ2-3, with 7 positions matching TRBD2. Germline CDR1 reads LNHDA; CDR2 reads SQIVND (reference sequence). This CDR3 contains 14 residues. The V segment lost 1 base and the J segment 5 bases; nucleotides outside the gene matches: 3. For the CDR3, the DNA is TGTGCCAGTAGTATAGCGGCTAGCGGAGATACGCAGTATTTT. Its protein product is CASSIAASGDTQYF.

This clone was recorded only once. The chain couples TRBV29-1 to TRBJ2-7, with 7 bases that match TRBD1. V gave up 3 bases and J gave up 5 bases; unmatched junction bases: 7. The CDR3 has 13 amino acids. CDR1 SQVTM and CDR2 ANQGSEA come from the germline V gene. The CDR3 DNA follows: TGCAGCGTTGATGGACAGGCTGGGCACGAGCAGTACTTC. It codes for CSVDGQAGHEQYF.

As concerns this clone: Other DNA sequences from this sample encode an identical CDR3 as well. The chain is built from TRBV7-2 and TRBJ2-2, with a weak D call TRBD2 (5 bases). Germline V CDR1 and CDR2: SGHTA, FQGNSA. The length of the CDR3 is 14 residues. Trimming pared 0 bases from V and 4 bases from J, leaving 6 bases between. CDR3 coding DNA: TGTGCCAGCAGCTTAGCTAGCGCCACCGGGGAGCTGTTTTTT. Translation: CASSLASATGELFF.

The chain carries TRBV30 and TRBJ2-6, with unresolved D. CDR3 length equals 15 residues. V dropped 1 base and J dropped 0 bases, with 7 bases sitting between them. Germline V gives CDR1 GTSNPN, CDR2 SVGIG (reference sequence). DNA for the CDR3: TGTGCCTGGAGTGCCCCCCTCTCTGGGGCCAACGTCCTGACTTTC. Its protein is CAWSAPLSGANVLTF.

The chain recombines TRBV10-3 with TRBJ2-1; TRBD1 is a possible D gene (6 bases). V dropped 0 bases and J dropped 7 bases, with 13 bases sitting between them. Germline lookup yields CDR1 ENHRY and CDR2 SYGVKD. The CDR3 has 15 amino acids. The CDR3 loop is CAISESTGTRNEQFF. The CDR3 DNA follows: TGTGCCATCAGTGAGTCGACTGGGACACGAAATGAGCAGTTCTTC.

The rearrangement joins TRBV2 to TRBJ2-1; 8 bases map to TRBD2. Unmatched junction bases numbered 8, after V lost 3 bases and J lost 1 base. The CDR3 totals 17 residues. In germline, CDR1 is SNHLY, CDR2 FYNNEI. The CDR3 coding sequence is TGTGCCAGCAGTGACCTCTCGGCGGGAGGATCCTACAATGAGCAGTTCTTC. Protein sequence: CASSDLSAGGSYNEQFF.

This chain joins TRBV29-1 and TRBJ2-6; either TRBD1 or TRBD2 may supply D (5 bases each). Germline V lookup: CDR1 SQVTM, CDR2 ANQGSEA. This CDR3 is built from 14 residues. With 6 bases removed from V and 1 base from J, the gap between germline ends came to 10 bases. CDR3 sequence reads: CSVDWGSGANVLTF. The CDR3 DNA is TGCAGCGTGGATTGGGGGTCTGGGGCCAACGTCCTGACTTTC.

The chain employs TRBV19 and TRBJ2-4, with 9 bases matching TRBD2. V was clipped by 0 bases and J by 0 bases; unmatched bases: 9. Per germline, CDR1 LNHDA and CDR2 SQIVND (reference sequence). This CDR3 contains 19 residues. The CDR3 DNA reads TGTGCCAGTAGTATAGAAGCCCCGACTAGCGGAGTAGCCAAAAACATTCAGTACTTC. Translation gives CASSIEAPTSGVAKNIQYF.

A word on this clone: One end of the junction varies from germline; a read error may be responsible. The gene calls are TRBV7-9 and TRBJ1-1, with TRBD1 matching 10 bases. The CDR3 contains 12 residues. CDR1 and CDR2 (germline): SEHNR, FQNEAQ (reference sequence). The CDR3 is CASSFPGTGAPF. The CDR3 DNA reads as TGTGCCAGCAGCTTTCCCGGGACAGGGGCTCCCTTT.

A few counts support this clone. In the same sample, other DNA sequences code for this CDR3. This sequence joins TRBV28 and TRBJ1-1; 10 nucleotides line up with TRBD1. V dropped 6 bases and J dropped 2; count of bases not matched to a gene: 3. Germline V lookup: CDR1 MDHEN, CDR2 SYDVKM. This CDR3 spans 14 amino acids. The CDR3 sequence is CASRGTGENTEAFF. DNA for the CDR3: TGTGCCAGCAGAGGGACAGGGGAAAACACTGAAGCTTTCTTT.

The chain is built from TRBV6-6 and TRBJ2-7; 8 nucleotides agree with TRBD1. Looked up from germline, CDR1 is MNHNY and CDR2 is SVGAGI (reference sequence). CDR3 length equals 15 residues. Trimming at V came to 0 bases and at J to 2 bases, leaving 3 bases not matched to a gene. CDR3 DNA: TGTGCCAGCAGTTACTCGGGGGACAGGACCTACGAGCAGTACTTC. It encodes CASSYSGDRTYEQYF.

This clone was observed at least ten times. This rearrangement joins TRBV11-2 to TRBJ2-1; D is unresolved. In germline, CDR1 is SGHAT, CDR2 FQNNGV. The V gene lost 5 bases and the J gene lost 8 bases, with 13 bases spanning the gap. The CDR3 is 13 amino acids. The CDR3 loop is CASSIPPIDEQFF. Here the CDR3 DNA reads TGTGCCAGCAGCATACCACCGATTGATGAGCAGTTCTTC.

V and J are TRBV10-2 and TRBJ2-5; a possible D gene is TRBD2 (7 bases). CDR3 size: 17 residues. The ends were cut back, 3 bases at V and 1 base at J, with 18 bases in the middle. The germline V gene has CDR1 WSHSY and CDR2 SAAADI. CDR3 sequence reads: CASSDGFGGGLQETQYF. CDR3 nucleotides: TGCGCCAGCAGTGATGGGTTTGGCGGGGGCCTCCAAGAGACCCAGTACTTC.

This clone was counted once. This rearrangement joins TRBV2 to TRBJ2-3; TRBD1 agrees at 7 bases. The CDR3 covers 14 residues. In germline, CDR1 is SNHLY, CDR2 FYNNEI. V shed 8 bases and J 4 bases; nucleotides not matched to a gene: 9. The CDR3: CASLRTGGSDTQYF. CDR3 nucleotide sequence: TGTGCCAGCCTTCGGACAGGCGGATCAGATACGCAGTATTTT.

This sequence joins TRBV30 and TRBJ1-2; D unresolved. The CDR3 is 15 residues long. V shed 5 bases and J shed 8 bases, with 24 bases lying between them. Germline CDR1 is GTSNPN and CDR2 is SVGIG (reference sequence). The CDR3 nucleotides are TGTGCCTGGTCACGCGGGATCGGAGGGAAGAACGGCTACACCTTC. This encodes CAWSRGIGGKNGYTF.

This clone was seen only once. This rearrangement joins TRBV5-8 to TRBJ2-7; tentatively, D is TRBD2 (6 bases). V dropped 3 bases and J dropped 5 bases, with 15 bases sitting between them. This CDR3 has 14 residues. Germline V lookup: CDR1 SGHTS, CDR2 YDEGEE. The CDR3 DNA sequence: TGTGCCAGCAGCTGGGAGCCCGCTAGCGACGAGCAGTACTTC. The encoded protein is CASSWEPASDEQYF.

The rearrangement joins TRBV19 to TRBJ2-5; TRBD2 matches 12 bases. There are 20 residues in the CDR3. The trim removed 7 bases at V and 1 base at J, leaving 19 bases unmatched. Germline V CDR1 and CDR2: LNHDA, SQIVND (reference sequence). DNA for the CDR3: TGTGCCAGTAACGTCGGACCGCTAGCGGGGGGGCGTTGGAGCCAAGAGACCCAGTACTTC. Protein: CASNVGPLAGGRWSQETQYF.

This clone was observed once. This sequence joins TRBV18 and TRBJ1-1, with D tentatively TRBD1 (5 bases). Germline CDR1 KGHSH, CDR2 LQKENI. The germline V and J ends were trimmed by 2 bases and 4 bases, with 14 bases remaining between them. The CDR3 consists of 15 residues. Written as DNA, the CDR3 is TGTGCCAGCTCACCAGGGACTCTAGGGAGCACTGAAGCTTTCTTT. This sequence encodes CASSPGTLGSTEAFF.

V usage is TRBV28 and J usage is TRBJ1-1; no reliable D call. V lost 7 bases and J 3 bases, leaving 15 bases between the germline ends. The length of the CDR3 is 14 residues. CDR1 is MDHEN, CDR2 SYDVKM, per germline. In nucleotides, the CDR3 is TGTGCCAGCACAGAAGAACGAGGATACACTGAAGCTTTCTTT. This encodes CASTEERGYTEAFF.

The chain links TRBV19 to TRBJ1-1, with 7 positions matching TRBD1. This CDR3 region has 13 residues. The J segment lost 8 bases and the V segment lost 2 bases, leaving 5 bases of the junction unmatched. CDR1 and CDR2 (germline): LNHDA, SQIVND (reference sequence). CDR3 bases: TGTGCCAGTAGTATACCGGGGACAGTCGAAGCTTTCTTT. Protein product: CASSIPGTVEAFF.

The chain uses TRBV2 and TRBJ2-2, with D unclear. This CDR3 comprises 11 residues. Germline V gives CDR1 SNHLY, CDR2 FYNNEI. The V end was cut by 7 bases, the J end by 4 bases, with 4 bases between. CDR3 coding DNA: TGTGCCAGCACGACCACCGGGGAGCTGTTTTTT. Translation: CASTTTGELFF.

The chain carries TRBV2 and TRBJ1-2, with TRBD1 as a possible D gene (5 bases). This CDR3 has 12 residues. Trimming shortened V by 7 bases and J by 6 bases, and 12 bases separated the two germline ends. Germline CDR1 and CDR2: SNHLY and FYNNEI. The CDR3 DNA sequence: TGTGCCAGCAAGGCAGGGTACGATGGCTACACCTTC. Its protein product is CASKAGYDGYTF.

The chain combines TRBV30 with TRBJ2-3; 9 bases match TRBD2. The junction had 10 bases not matched to a gene; V was cut back by 1 base and J by 5 bases. From germline, CDR1 is GTSNPN and CDR2 SVGIG (reference sequence). This CDR3 is 16 amino acids long. CDR3 DNA sequence: TGTGCCTGGAGTGAAGGCGGGAGGGCCGGTGGAGATACGCAGTATTTT. It is translated as CAWSEGGRAGGDTQYF.

The chain is built from TRBV7-6 and TRBJ2-5, with no clear D. Trimming removed 4 bases at V and 1 base at J, with 10 bases between. Germline V gene sequence: CDR1 SGHVS, CDR2 FNYEAQ. The CDR3 length is 14 residues. This CDR3 reads CASSSQLSQETQYF. CDR3 in DNA: TGTGCCAGCAGCTCACAGTTATCCCAAGAGACCCAGTACTTC.